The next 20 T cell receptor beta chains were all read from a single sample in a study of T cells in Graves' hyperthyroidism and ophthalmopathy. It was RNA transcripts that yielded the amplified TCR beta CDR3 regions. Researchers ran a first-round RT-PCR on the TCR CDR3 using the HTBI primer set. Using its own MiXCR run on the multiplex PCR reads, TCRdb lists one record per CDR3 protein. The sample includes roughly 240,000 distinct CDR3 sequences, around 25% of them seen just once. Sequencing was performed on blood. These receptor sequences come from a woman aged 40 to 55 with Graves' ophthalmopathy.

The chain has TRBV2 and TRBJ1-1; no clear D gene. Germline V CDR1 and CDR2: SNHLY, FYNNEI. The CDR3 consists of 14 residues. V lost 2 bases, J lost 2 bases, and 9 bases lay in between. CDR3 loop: CASSERTKNTEAFF. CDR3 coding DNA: TGTGCCAGCAGTGAACGCACAAAAAACACTGAAGCTTTCTTT.

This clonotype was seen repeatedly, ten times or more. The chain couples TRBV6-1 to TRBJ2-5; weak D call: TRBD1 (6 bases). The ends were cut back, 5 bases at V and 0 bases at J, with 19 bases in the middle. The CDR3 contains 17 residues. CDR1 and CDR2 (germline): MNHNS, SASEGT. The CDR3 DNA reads TGTGCCAGCAGTAGACCGAAGGACAGAGAGTACCAAGAGACCCAGTACTTC. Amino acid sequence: CASSRPKDREYQETQYF.

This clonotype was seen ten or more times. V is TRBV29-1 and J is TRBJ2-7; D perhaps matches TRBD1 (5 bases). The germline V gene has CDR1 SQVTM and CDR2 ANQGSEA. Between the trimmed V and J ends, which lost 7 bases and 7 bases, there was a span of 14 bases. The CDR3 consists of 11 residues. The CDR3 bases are TGCAGCGCCGGCGACAGTCGTGAGCAGTACTTC. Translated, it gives CSAGDSREQYF.

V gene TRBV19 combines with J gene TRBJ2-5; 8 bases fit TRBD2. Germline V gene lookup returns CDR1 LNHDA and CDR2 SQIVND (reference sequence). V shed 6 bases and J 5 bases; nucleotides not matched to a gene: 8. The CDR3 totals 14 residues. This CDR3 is CASSEAGGPETQYF. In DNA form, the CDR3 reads TGTGCCAGTAGCGAGGCGGGGGGCCCGGAGACCCAGTACTTC.

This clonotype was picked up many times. The CDR3 loop is CASSSLAGLQETQYF. CDR3 bases: TGTGCCAGCAGTTCCTTAGCGGGACTGCAAGAGACCCAGTACTTC. The chain combines TRBV7-2 with TRBJ2-5, with 8 bases identical to TRBD2. The germline gives CDR1 SGHTA, CDR2 FQGNSA. CDR3 size: 15 residues. V shed 6 bases, J shed 2 bases, and the junction held 8 bases outside the gene matches.

CDR3 bases: TGTGCCAGCAGTTCCTCCCTCGGCGGGGGTGAGACCCAGTACTTC. It codes for CASSSSLGGGETQYF. This chain joins TRBV12-3 or TRBV12-4 and TRBJ2-5; 7 nucleotides align to TRBD2. This CDR3 comprises 15 residues. The ends lost 4 bases at V and 5 bases at J; junction bases unmatched: 10.

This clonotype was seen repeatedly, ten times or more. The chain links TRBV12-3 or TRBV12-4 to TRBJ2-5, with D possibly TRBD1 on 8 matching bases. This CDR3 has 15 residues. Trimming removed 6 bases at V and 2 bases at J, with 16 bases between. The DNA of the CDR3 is TGTGCCAGCAGGCCCACAGGGGGAGGGCAAGAGACCCAGTACTTC. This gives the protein CASRPTGGGQETQYF.

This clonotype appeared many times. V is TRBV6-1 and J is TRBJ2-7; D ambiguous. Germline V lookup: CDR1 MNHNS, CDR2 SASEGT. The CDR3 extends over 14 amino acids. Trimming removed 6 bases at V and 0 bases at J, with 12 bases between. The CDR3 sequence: CASRTRSFSYEQYF. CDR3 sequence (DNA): TGTGCCAGCAGGACCAGAAGCTTCTCCTACGAGCAGTACTTC.

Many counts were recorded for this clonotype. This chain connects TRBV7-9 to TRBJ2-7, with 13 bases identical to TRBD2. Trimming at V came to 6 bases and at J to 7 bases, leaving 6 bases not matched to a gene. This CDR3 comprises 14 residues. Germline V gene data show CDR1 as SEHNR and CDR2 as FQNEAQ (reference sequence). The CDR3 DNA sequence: TGTGCCAGCAGTCAGGGACTAGCGGGACGGGAGCAGTACTTC. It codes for CASSQGLAGREQYF. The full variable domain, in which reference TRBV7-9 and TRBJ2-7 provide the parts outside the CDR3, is DTGVSQNPRHKITKRGQNVTFRCDPISEHNRLYWYRQTLGQGPEFLTYFQNEAQLEKSRLLSDRFSAERPKGSFSTLEIQRTEQGDSAMYLCASSQGLAGREQYFGPGTRLTVT.

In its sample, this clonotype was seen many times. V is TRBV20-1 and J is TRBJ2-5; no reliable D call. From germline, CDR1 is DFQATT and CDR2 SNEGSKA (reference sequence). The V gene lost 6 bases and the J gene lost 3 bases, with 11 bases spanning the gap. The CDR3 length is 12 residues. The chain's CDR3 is CSAPGRKETQYF. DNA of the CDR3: TGCAGTGCCCCTGGAAGAAAAGAGACCCAGTACTTC.

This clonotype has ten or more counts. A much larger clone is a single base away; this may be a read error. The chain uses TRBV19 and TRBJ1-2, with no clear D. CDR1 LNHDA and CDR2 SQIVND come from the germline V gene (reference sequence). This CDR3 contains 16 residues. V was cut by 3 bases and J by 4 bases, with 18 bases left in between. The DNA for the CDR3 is TGTGCCAGTAGTATGGACCATAGCAGAGGGTTCTATGGCTACACCTTC. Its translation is CASSMDHSRGFYGYTF.

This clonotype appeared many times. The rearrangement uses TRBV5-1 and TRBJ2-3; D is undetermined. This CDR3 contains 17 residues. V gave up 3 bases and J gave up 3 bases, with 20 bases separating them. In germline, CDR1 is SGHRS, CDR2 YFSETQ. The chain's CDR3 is CASSSLSGRSITDTQYF. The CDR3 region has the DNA TGCGCCAGCAGCTCCCTCTCCGGCAGGTCGATAACAGATACGCAGTATTTT.

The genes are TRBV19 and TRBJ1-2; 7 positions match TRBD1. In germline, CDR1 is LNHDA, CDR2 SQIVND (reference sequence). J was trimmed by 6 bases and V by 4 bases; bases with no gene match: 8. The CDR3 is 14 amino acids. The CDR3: CASSRTTGKHGYTF. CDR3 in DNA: TGTGCCAGTAGTAGGACGACAGGGAAACATGGCTACACCTTC.

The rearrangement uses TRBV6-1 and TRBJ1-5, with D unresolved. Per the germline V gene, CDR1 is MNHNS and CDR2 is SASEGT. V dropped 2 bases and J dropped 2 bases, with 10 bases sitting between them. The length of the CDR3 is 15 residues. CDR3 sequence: CASSELQVGNQPQHF. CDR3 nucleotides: TGTGCCAGCAGTGAATTGCAAGTTGGCAATCAGCCCCAGCATTTT.

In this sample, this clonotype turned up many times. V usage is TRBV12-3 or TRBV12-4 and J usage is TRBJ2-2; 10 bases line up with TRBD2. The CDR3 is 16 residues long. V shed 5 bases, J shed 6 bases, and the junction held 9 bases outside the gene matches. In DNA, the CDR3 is TGTGCCAGCAGTCGCCCTCTAGCGGGAGTACCCGGGGAGCTGTTTTTT. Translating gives CASSRPLAGVPGELFF.

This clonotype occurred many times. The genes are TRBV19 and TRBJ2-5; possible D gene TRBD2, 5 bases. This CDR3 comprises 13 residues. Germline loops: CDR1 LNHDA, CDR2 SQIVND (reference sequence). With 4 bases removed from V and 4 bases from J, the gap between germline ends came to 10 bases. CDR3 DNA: TGTGCCAGTAGTAGCCGACGGGGAGAGACCCAGTACTTC. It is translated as CASSSRRGETQYF.

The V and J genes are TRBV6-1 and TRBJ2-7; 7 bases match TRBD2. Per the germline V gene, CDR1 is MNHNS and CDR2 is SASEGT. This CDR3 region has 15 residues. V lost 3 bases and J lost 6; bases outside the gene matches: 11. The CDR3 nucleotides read TGTGCCAGCAGTGATTTGGGCGGGGGTGCCCTCGAGCAGTACTTC. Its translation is CASSDLGGGALEQYF.

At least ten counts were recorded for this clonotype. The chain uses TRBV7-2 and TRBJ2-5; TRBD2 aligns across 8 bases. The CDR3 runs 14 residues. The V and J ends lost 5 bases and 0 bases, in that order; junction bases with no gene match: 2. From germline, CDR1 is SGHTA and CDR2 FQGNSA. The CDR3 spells CASSDSGNQETQYF. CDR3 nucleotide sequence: TGTGCCAGCAGCGATAGCGGGAACCAAGAGACCCAGTACTTC.

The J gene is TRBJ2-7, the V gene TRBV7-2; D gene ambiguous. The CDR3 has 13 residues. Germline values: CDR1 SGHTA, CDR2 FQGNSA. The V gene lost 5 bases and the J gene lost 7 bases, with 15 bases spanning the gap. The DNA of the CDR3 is TGTGCCAGCAGCCCTAGTGGCCTTCGGGAGCAGTACTTC. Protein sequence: CASSPSGLREQYF.

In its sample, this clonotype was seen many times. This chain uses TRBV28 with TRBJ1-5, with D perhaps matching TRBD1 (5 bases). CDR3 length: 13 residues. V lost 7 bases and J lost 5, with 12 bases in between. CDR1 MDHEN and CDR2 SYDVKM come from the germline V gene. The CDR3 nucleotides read TGTGCCAGCACGGGACCGATCTATCAGCCCCAGCATTTT. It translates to CASTGPIYQPQHF.